These 23 T cell receptor beta chains were all obtained from the same sample, sequenced in a study of T-cell memory formation after mild COVID-19. A single record per CDR3 protein comes from TCRdb applying MiXCR to the 5' RACE reads. The profile shows 560,000 or so distinct CDR3 sequences, roughly 17% of them singletons. What was sequenced was PBMCs or a T cell subset sorted from them (not recorded which). These TCRs come from an adult woman who had mild COVID-19 (a few samples of this study predate the infection). Cell type and time point are not known.

The CDR3 DNA sequence: TGTGCCAGCAGCCCAGACAGGGGGCCGGCCAATGAGCAGTTCTTC. Its translation is CASSPDRGPANEQFF. This chain joins TRBV7-3 and TRBJ2-1, with 10 bases fitting TRBD1. V was clipped by 5 bases and J by 6 bases; unmatched bases: 7. Per the germline V gene, CDR1 is SGHTA and CDR2 is FQGTGA. This CDR3 has 15 residues.

This clonotype was detected only a few times. The rearrangement links TRBV10-2 to TRBJ1-5, with D unclear. Deletions cut 8 bases from V and 5 bases from J, with 16 bases between. CDR3 length: 14 amino acids. Looked up from germline, CDR1 is WSHSY and CDR2 is SAAADI. The CDR3 DNA is TGCGCCAGCCGACTGGACGAGGTAGATCAGCCCCAGCATTTT. This encodes CASRLDEVDQPQHF.

This clonotype was counted only a few times. The chain combines TRBV24-1 with TRBJ2-1, with 10 positions matching TRBD2. Germline CDR1 is KGHDR and CDR2 is SFDVKD. The CDR3 contains 13 residues. The junction had 4 bases not matched to a gene; V was cut back by 0 bases and J by 15 bases. The CDR3 sequence is CATSDLLAGVRFF. As DNA, the CDR3 is TGTGCCACCAGTGATTTGCTAGCGGGGGTTCGGTTCTTC.

V usage is TRBV7-9 and J usage is TRBJ2-5, with D possibly being TRBD1 (7 bases). Trimming shortened V by 4 bases and J by 3 bases, and 18 bases separated the two germline ends. The CDR3 has 16 amino acids. Germline-derived CDR1 and CDR2 are SEHNR and FQNEAQ (reference sequence). CDR3 residues: CASSSRLEGAKETQYF. Written as DNA, the CDR3 is TGTGCCAGCAGCTCCCGACTAGAGGGGGCCAAAGAGACCCAGTACTTC.

The chain links TRBV15 to TRBJ2-7; D is unclear. There are 14 residues in the CDR3. CDR1 is LNHNV, CDR2 YYDKDF, per germline (reference sequence). V was cut by 3 bases and J by 3 bases, with 12 bases left in between. The CDR3 region has the DNA TGTGCCACCAGCAGTGGGGTCCAACTCTACGAGCAGTACTTC. The encoded protein is CATSSGVQLYEQYF.

V is TRBV6-2 or TRBV6-3 and J is TRBJ2-7; 10 bases fit TRBD2. J was trimmed by 4 bases and V by 10 bases; bases with no gene match: 10. This CDR3 has 14 amino acids. Germline lookup yields CDR1 MNHEY and CDR2 SVGEGT. The CDR3 is CATRSGRAIYEQYF. The CDR3 DNA follows: TGTGCCACCAGGAGCGGGAGGGCCATTTACGAGCAGTACTTC.

The rearrangement links TRBV20-1 to TRBJ2-7; D may match TRBD1 or TRBD2 (5 bases each). With 3 bases removed from V and 1 base from J, the gap between germline ends came to 22 bases. CDR3 size: 17 residues. Per germline, CDR1 DFQATT and CDR2 SNEGSKA (reference sequence). The CDR3 nucleotides are TGCAGTGCTAGTGCTCTCGGGCAGGGAGTGGATTCCTACGAGCAGTACTTC. Protein sequence: CSASALGQGVDSYEQYF.

The CDR3 here is CATSLAGGTYNEQFF. DNA of the CDR3: TGTGCCACCAGTTTAGCGGGGGGGACCTACAATGAGCAGTTCTTC. The chain recombines TRBV24-1 with TRBJ2-1, with 11 bases that match TRBD2. The J segment lost 2 bases and the V segment lost 6 bases, leaving 2 bases of the junction unmatched. CDR1 is KGHDR and CDR2 is SFDVKD in the germline V gene. There are 15 residues in the CDR3.

V usage is TRBV19 and J usage is TRBJ2-3, with 9 bases aligning to TRBD1. V was pared by 3 bases and J by 0 bases, with 4 bases of the junction left unmatched. Germline V lookup: CDR1 LNHDA, CDR2 SQIVND (reference sequence). CDR3 length: 16 residues. The CDR3 is CASSIRQGVSTDTQYF. The CDR3 DNA follows: TGTGCCAGTAGTATTCGACAGGGGGTTAGCACAGATACGCAGTATTTT.

This clonotype appeared a few times. V is TRBV9 and J is TRBJ2-5, with D tentatively TRBD2 (5 bases). Germline CDR1 SGDLS, CDR2 YYNGEE. V lost 1 base and J lost 4, with 14 bases in between. CDR3 length: 15 residues. This chain's CDR3 is CASSVSPGTGETQYF. The CDR3 DNA sequence: TGTGCCAGCAGCGTAAGCCCGGGAACCGGAGAGACCCAGTACTTC.

This clonotype was recorded a few times. The chain combines TRBV28 with TRBJ1-2; 9 bases are a match to TRBD1. CDR1 is MDHEN, CDR2 SYDVKM, per germline. The CDR3 length is 17 residues. V shed 3 bases and J 0 bases; nucleotides not matched to a gene: 8. CDR3 in amino acids: CASSFGTGRIANYGYTF. Written as DNA, the CDR3 is TGTGCCAGCAGTTTCGGGACAGGGAGGATAGCTAACTATGGCTACACCTTC.

The chain combines TRBV4-2 with TRBJ2-3; 11 nucleotides agree with TRBD2. Trimming at V came to 1 base and at J to 6 bases, leaving 6 bases not matched to a gene. From germline, CDR1 is LGHNA and CDR2 YNFKEQ. This CDR3 has 16 amino acids. The CDR3 DNA is TGTGCCAGCAGCCAAGTAGTGTCTAGCGGGAGGGATACGCAGTATTTT. Encoded protein: CASSQVVSSGRDTQYF.

This clonotype showed up just a few times. The chain has TRBV7-9 and TRBJ1-2; D is perhaps TRBD1 (6 bases). Trimming took 4 bases from V and 1 from J, leaving 10 bases between them. The CDR3 is 14 amino acids. Per germline, CDR1 SEHNR and CDR2 FQNEAQ (reference sequence). CDR3 DNA sequence: TGTGCCAGCAGCTCAGGACAGAATAACTATGGCTACACCTTC. Residues: CASSSGQNNYGYTF. Drawing the rest from reference TRBV7-9 and TRBJ1-2, the complete variable domain is DTGVSQNPRHKITKRGQNVTFRCDPISEHNRLYWYRQTLGQGPEFLTYFQNEAQLEKSRLLSDRFSAERPKGSFSTLEIQRTEQGDSAMYLCASSSGQNNYGYTFGSGTRLTVV.

This clonotype has ten or more counts. The chain carries TRBV5-1 and TRBJ2-3, with 8 bases identical to TRBD2. J lost 3 bases, V lost 4 bases, and 10 bases had no gene match. CDR1 is SGHRS and CDR2 is YFSETQ in the germline V gene. The CDR3 has 16 residues. The CDR3 sequence: CASSRRLAFSTDTQYF. CDR3 bases: TGCGCCAGCAGCCGTCGACTAGCGTTTTCTACAGATACGCAGTATTTT. Variable domain in full (rest from reference TRBV5-1 and TRBJ2-3): KAGVTQTPRYLIKTRGQQVTLSCSPISGHRSVSWYQQTPGQGLQFLFEYFSETQRNKGNFPGRFSGRQFSNSRSEMNVSTLELGDSALYLCASSRRLAFSTDTQYFGPGTRLTVL.

This clonotype was counted between two and nine times. The chain couples TRBV18 to TRBJ1-2, with 8 nucleotides matching TRBD1. In germline, CDR1 is KGHSH, CDR2 LQKENI. This CDR3 has 16 amino acids. Germline trimming cut 6 bases from V and 3 bases from J; bases unmatched to any gene: 12. The CDR3 is CASSDLFEQGDYGYTF. Here the CDR3 DNA reads TGTGCCAGCTCCGACCTATTCGAACAGGGGGACTATGGCTACACCTTC. Full variable domain (rest looked up from reference TRBV18 and TRBJ1-2): NAGVMQNPRHLVRRRGQEARLRCSPMKGHSHVYWYRQLPEEGLKFMVYLQKENIIDESGMPKERFSAEFPKEGPSILRIQQVVRGDSAAYFCASSDLFEQGDYGYTFGSGTRLTVV.

This clonotype turned up a few times. The genes are TRBV7-2 and TRBJ2-2; D perhaps matches TRBD2 (6 bases). Trimming took off 5 bases at V and 3 bases at J, with 13 bases between the two ends. The CDR3 is made up of 15 amino acids. The germline CDR1 and CDR2 sequences are SGHTA and FQGNSA. Here the CDR3 reads CASSPWLAYTGELFF. The CDR3, as DNA: TGTGCCAGCAGCCCGTGGCTAGCGTACACCGGGGAGCTGTTTTTT.

The chain links TRBV4-1 to TRBJ2-2; 7 positions agree with TRBD1. The V gene end was trimmed by 1 base and the J gene end by 4 bases; junction bases not matched to a gene: 3. The length of the CDR3 is 15 residues. Germline lookup yields CDR1 MGHRA and CDR2 YSYEKL. CDR3: CASSQGQGSTGELFF. CDR3 DNA: TGCGCCAGCAGCCAAGGACAGGGCAGCACCGGGGAGCTGTTTTTT.

The V call is TRBV5-5, the J call TRBJ1-2; no definite D call. There are 14 residues in the CDR3. The germline CDR1 and CDR2 sequences are SGHKS and YYEKEE (reference sequence). The ends were cut back, 6 bases at V and 4 bases at J, with 16 bases in the middle. The CDR3 bases are TGTGCCAGCAACCCGGCGATGCTATTCTATGGCTACACCTTC. The encoded protein is CASNPAMLFYGYTF.

This chain connects TRBV30 to TRBJ1-2; weak D call: TRBD1 (6 bases). Deletions cut 4 bases from V and 0 bases from J, with 15 bases between. CDR1 GTSNPN and CDR2 SVGIG come from the germline V gene (reference sequence). The CDR3 consists of 15 residues. The CDR3 DNA reads as TGTGCCTGGACGACAGGATTGAAGACTAACTATGGCTACACCTTC. Translation gives CAWTTGLKTNYGYTF. Full variable domain (remainder filled in from reference TRBV30 and TRBJ1-2): SQTIHQWPATLVQPVGSPLSLECTVEGTSNPNLYWYRQAAGRGLQLLFYSVGIGQISSEVPQNLSASRPQDRQFILSSKKLLLSDSGFYLCAWTTGLKTNYGYTFGSGTRLTVV.

The chain uses TRBV29-1 and TRBJ2-1, with D possibly TRBD2 on 6 matching bases. V was clipped by 6 bases and J by 10 bases, with 13 bases between them. Germline V CDR1 and CDR2: SQVTM, ANQGSEA. This CDR3 has 11 amino acids. Here the CDR3 DNA reads TGCAGCGTCCGACTAGTACGCGAGCAGTTCTTC. As protein: CSVRLVREQFF.

CDR3 sequence: CASSKDRDTEAFF. DNA for the CDR3: TGTGCCAGTAGTAAAGACAGGGACACTGAAGCTTTCTTT. The V and J genes are TRBV19 and TRBJ1-1; 7 nucleotides match TRBD1. The CDR3 is made up of 13 amino acids. The germline V gene has CDR1 LNHDA and CDR2 SQIVND (reference sequence). V lost 4 bases, J lost 3 bases, and 2 bases stayed unmatched.

This clonotype was counted a few times. The gene calls are TRBV5-4 and TRBJ2-6; the D gene is possibly TRBD1 (5 bases). Germline values: CDR1 SGHNT, CDR2 YYREEE (reference sequence). Trimming cost V 0 bases and J 0 bases, with 10 bases left between them. The CDR3 runs to 17 residues. The CDR3 nucleotides are TGTGCCAGCAGCTTGGAAGCAGGGCCCTCTGGGGCCAACGTCCTGACTTTC. Amino acids: CASSLEAGPSGANVLTF.

This chain links TRBV11-1 with TRBJ2-1; TRBD2 aligns across 8 bases. Trimming cost V 5 bases and J 6 bases; bases outside gene matches: 12. The CDR3 is 16 residues long. Looked up from germline, CDR1 is SGHAT and CDR2 is FQDESV (reference sequence). The CDR3 is CASSLESSGVANEQFF. The CDR3 DNA follows: TGTGCCAGCAGCCTCGAGAGTAGCGGGGTTGCCAATGAGCAGTTCTTC.